This T cell receptor (beta chain) is drawn from a study of a mutant IDH1 vaccine in newly diagnosed glioma. Looking at the study overall: Sex among treated patients split about 60% male, approximately 40% female; mean age was approximately 38 years. Antecedent treatment encompassed radiotherapy, temozolomide, or their combination; the majority received both.

Assay: immunoSEQ multiplex PCR; the TCRdb copy retains only in-frame clones and omits some. Found here are about 65,000 clones, approximately 81% of them singletons; the top ten hold under 4.5%. A word on this clone: The target antigen is unknown.

Time point here: week 23, last vaccination. Alongside topical imiquimod, each dose of vaccine comprised 300 ug of mutant IDH1 20-mer peptide. The astrocytomas were IDH1-mutant, ATRX-negative, and WHO grade 3 or 4. From germline, CDR1 is SGHDT and CDR2 YYEEEE. The germline V and J ends were trimmed by 4 bases and 4 bases, with 14 bases remaining between them. The CDR3 is 14 amino acids. The material sequenced was PBMCs, taken from a glioma patient whose treatment included an IDH1 peptide vaccine. The J gene is TRBJ1-1, the V gene TRBV5-6; the D gene is possibly TRBD1 (6 bases). The receptor was isolated from a man younger than 45 with glioma. The CDR3 nucleotides read TGTGCCAGCAGCCGAATCCAGGGGAGCACTGAAGCTTTCTTT. It is translated as CASSRIQGSTEAFF. Drawing the rest from reference TRBV5-6 and TRBJ1-1, the complete variable domain is DAGVTQSPTHLIKTRGQQVTLRCSPKSGHDTVSWYQQALGQGPQFIFQYYEEEERQRGNFPDRFSGHQFPNYSSELNVNALLLGDSALYLCASSRIQGSTEAFFGQGTRLTVV.